This T cell receptor (beta chain) was captured by sequencing in a study of control samples from healthy donors and cancer patients. The CDR3 is made up of 14 amino acids. Germline CDR1 reads LNHDA; CDR2 reads SQIVND (reference sequence). V lost 4 bases and J 5 bases, leaving 11 bases between the germline ends. TCRdb keeps only in-frame clones here, not all; method: immunoSEQ multiplex PCR. The profile shows about 230,000 clones, roughly 80% of them singletons. The V and J genes are TRBV19 and TRBJ2-2, with D possibly matching TRBD1 (5 bases). The origin of this receptor is a woman aged 55-70 years with lung cancer. What was sequenced was PBMCs. The CDR3 coding sequence is TGTGCCAGTAGTACCCCGACAGTTACCGGGGAGCTGTTTTTT. Translating it yields CASSTPTVTGELFF.